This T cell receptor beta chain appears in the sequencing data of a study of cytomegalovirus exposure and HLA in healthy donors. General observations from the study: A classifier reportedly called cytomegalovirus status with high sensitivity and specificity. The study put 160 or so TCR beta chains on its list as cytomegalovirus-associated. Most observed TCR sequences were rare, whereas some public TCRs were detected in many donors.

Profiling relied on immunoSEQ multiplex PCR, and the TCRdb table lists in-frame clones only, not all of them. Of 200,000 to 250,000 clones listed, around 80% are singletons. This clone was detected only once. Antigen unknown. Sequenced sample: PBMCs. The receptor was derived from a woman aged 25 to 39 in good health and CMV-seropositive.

The CDR3 nucleotides are TGTGCCACCAGCAGGGGGTATGAAAAACTGTTTTTT. It translates to CATSRGYEKLFF. The V gene is TRBV15, the J gene TRBJ1-4; D gene unclear. Germline CDR1 is LNHNV and CDR2 is YYDKDF (reference sequence). V lost 3 bases to trimming and J lost 6 bases, with 5 bases between them. The CDR3 has 12 amino acids.